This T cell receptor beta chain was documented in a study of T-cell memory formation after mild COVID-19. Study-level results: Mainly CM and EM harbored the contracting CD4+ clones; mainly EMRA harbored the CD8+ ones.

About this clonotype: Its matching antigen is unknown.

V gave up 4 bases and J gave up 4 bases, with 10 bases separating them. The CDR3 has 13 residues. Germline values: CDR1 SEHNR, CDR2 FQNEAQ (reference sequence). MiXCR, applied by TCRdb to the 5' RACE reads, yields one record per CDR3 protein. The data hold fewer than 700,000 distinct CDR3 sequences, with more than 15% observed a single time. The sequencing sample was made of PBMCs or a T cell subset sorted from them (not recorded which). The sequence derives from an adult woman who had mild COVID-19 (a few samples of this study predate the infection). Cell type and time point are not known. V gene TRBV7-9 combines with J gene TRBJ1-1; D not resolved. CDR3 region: CASSSGTSTEAFF. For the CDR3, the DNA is TGTGCCAGCAGCTCAGGAACTAGCACTGAAGCTTTCTTT.